The clone carrying this TCR beta chain was seen only once. J was trimmed by 1 base and V by 4 bases; bases with no gene match: 7. Germline loops: CDR1 SGHRS, CDR2 YFSETQ. CDR3 length equals 15 residues. The data originate from a study of blood T cell repertoires in COVID-19. Turning to the study itself: The samples span acute and convalescent COVID-19 from the United States, Italy and Spain. Sources were T cells, B-cell-depleted T cells, or PBMCs; the material itself was cDNA or gDNA.

In the source study's methods: Scientists estimated how many nucleated cells there were by amplifying reference gene primers. Assay used: immunoSEQ multiplex PCR; TCRdb lists only in-frame clones, some missing. V and J calls and clone size are copied from that table; D and trimming were computed from the DNA. The sample lists approximately 410,000 clones; around 86% were seen once. Sequencing input: peripheral blood. The sequence derives from a woman in her twenties or thirties with active or convalescent COVID-19. This chain joins TRBV5-1 and TRBJ1-1, with TRBD1 identical over 7 bases. The CDR3 loop is CASSHNRGSNTEAFF. The CDR3 region has the DNA TGCGCCAGCAGCCACAACAGGGGTTCGAACACTGAAGCTTTCTTT.